This T cell receptor (beta chain) came from a study of T cells expressing NK-cell markers (dated by TCRdb to about 2020). Background on the whole study: Three sorted T-cell subsets (CD3+CD56+NKG2C+, CD3+CD56+NKG2C- and CD3+CD56-NKG2C+) from eight donors had their TCR beta-chain repertoires profiled. Of the eight sequenced donors, seven were found to be HCMV-seropositive and one was found to be HCMV-seronegative. All eight donors whose samples were sequenced were randomly selected healthy volunteers, three of them men and five women. Libraries were sequenced as 2 x 150 bp reads on Illumina HiSeq 2000/2500, MiSeq or NextSeq.

Here is what the overall study found, with its caveats: In more than 5 donors, the dominant CD3+CD56+NKG2C+ clonotypes were found to rank among the top 10 CD8+ clonotypes and to make up about 1.0-8% of CD8+ T cells. It remained unclear whether the expanded NKG2C-expressing T cell clones were specific for HCMV antigens. Those dominant clonotypes were again the most abundant among CD3+CD56-NKG2C+ cells in a handful of donors, at roughly 28.3-65%.

CDR1 and CDR2, looked up from the germline V gene, are KGHSH and LQKENI. The CDR3 covers 15 residues, taking in both the cysteine and the phenylalanine. DNA is not recorded here. Instrument on record: Illumina HiSeq 2000. TCR beta cDNA libraries were prepared using 5'RACE template switching, which introduced a universal primer site and unique molecular identifiers. cDNA synthesis was primed from the TCR beta constant segment, followed by two successive PCR amplification steps. The authors' pipeline ran thus. MIGEC was used to demultiplex reads and group reads by UMI, and MiTCR was used to assemble and quantify clonotypes. To exclude erroneous sequences, only TCR cDNA sequences supported by at least two reads were retained. The tcR package was used for downstream repertoire analysis, and clonotypes were matched between fractions using CDR3 nucleotide sequence together with V segment. VDJmatch was used to annotate antigen specificity against VDJdb, with one amino acid substitution allowed in CDR3. After reprocessing by TCRdb, each CDR3 protein sequence is one entry, and no DNA is given. What appears here as the V and J calls and clone size reflects TCRdb's work, not the paper's. This sample's clone table shows around 470,000 distinct CDR3 sequences. The top ten clonotypes cover more than 1.4% of the sample.

HCMV-specific IgG was detected in serum with a commercial ELISA kit to determine HCMV serostatus. Peripheral blood mononuclear cells were isolated from blood by Ficoll density gradient centrifugation. About this clonotype itself: Its antigen is currently not known.

This receptor was taken from a woman between 50 and 59 years old in good health. Donor details come from another sample of the same person, matched by shared clones. The sequenced sample consisted of blood T cells: a sorted CD56 or NKG2C T cell subset, CD4+ or CD8+ T cells, or bulk PBMC T cells (not recorded which). The chain links TRBV18 with TRBJ2-5. The CDR3 protein sequence reads: CASSPLKSTQETQYF. Extended through the reference TRBV18 and TRBJ2-5 proteins, this CDR3 yields the full variable domain: NAGVMQNPRHLVRRRGQEARLRCSPMKGHSHVYWYRQLPEEGLKFMVYLQKENIIDESGMPKERFSAEFPKEGPSILRIQQVVRGDSAAYFCASSPLKSTQETQYFGPGTRLLVL.